The 27 T cell receptor beta chains reported below all come from one sample, sequenced in a study of OX40 agonist ivuxolimab in advanced cancers. Repertoires were generated with immunoSEQ multiplex PCR, while TCRdb's copy carries only in-frame clones and drops some. Of approximately 59,000 clones listed, approximately 80% are singletons. The sequenced sample was CD4+ or CD8+ T cells sorted from blood, obtained in a trial of the OX40 agonist ivuxolimab. Every receptor here comes from an adult with an advanced solid tumor such as melanoma, head and neck, liver or kidney cancer.

This rearrangement joins TRBV10-2 to TRBJ2-4, with 7 bases that match TRBD1. The CDR3 extends over 18 amino acids. V shed 7 bases, J shed 0 bases, and the junction held 15 bases outside the gene matches. Per germline, CDR1 WSHSY and CDR2 SAAADI. This chain's CDR3 is CASTQDRTDMLAKNIQYF. DNA of the CDR3: TGCGCCAGCACCCAGGACAGGACGGATATGCTAGCCAAAAACATTCAGTACTTC.

CDR3 amino acids: CASSSTGGGQDGYTF. Written as DNA, the CDR3 is TGTGCCAGCAGTTCCACCGGCGGGGGCCAGGATGGCTACACCTTC. The J gene is TRBJ1-2, the V gene TRBV28; maybe TRBD1 (6 bases). The germline CDR1 and CDR2 sequences are MDHEN and SYDVKM. The CDR3 runs 15 residues. V gave up 4 bases and J gave up 6 bases, with 18 bases separating them.

The chain couples TRBV18 to TRBJ2-7; D possibly uses TRBD1 or TRBD2 (5 bases each). Germline V gene sequence: CDR1 KGHSH, CDR2 LQKENI. V was pared by 0 bases and J by 7 bases, with 16 bases between. The CDR3 extends over 15 amino acids. CDR3 sequence: CASSPPGVRSREQYF. The CDR3 nucleotides read TGTGCCAGCTCACCACCGGGGGTTCGGTCGAGGGAGCAGTACTTC. The full variable domain, rest sourced from reference TRBV18 and TRBJ2-7, is NAGVMQNPRHLVRRRGQEARLRCSPMKGHSHVYWYRQLPEEGLKFMVYLQKENIIDESGMPKERFSAEFPKEGPSILRIQQVVRGDSAAYFCASSPPGVRSREQYFGPGTRLTVT.

The V gene is TRBV5-6, the J gene TRBJ1-2; D is undetermined. V lost 0 bases, J lost 8 bases, and 11 bases lay in between. Germline values: CDR1 SGHDT, CDR2 YYEEEE. The CDR3 consists of 13 residues. CDR3 DNA sequence: TGTGCCAGCAGCTTGGGGGTAGGCGGCGGCTACACCTTC. Protein product: CASSLGVGGGYTF.

This chain connects TRBV5-6 to TRBJ2-1; 8 nucleotides align to TRBD2. Losses at the gene ends were 0 bases for V and 9 bases for J; bases not matched to a gene: 5. The CDR3 sequence is 14 residues long. Germline CDR1 and CDR2: SGHDT and YYEEEE. The CDR3 DNA follows: TGTGCCAGCAGCTTGGCCGGGGGGGCCAGTGAGCAGTTCTTC. The encoded protein is CASSLAGGASEQFF.

The gene calls are TRBV14 and TRBJ1-6, with D uncertain. The germline V gene encodes CDR1 SGHDN and CDR2 FVKESK. Trimming removed 2 bases from V and 8 bases from J, with 13 bases in between. The CDR3 is 15 amino acids. The CDR3 is CASSQLRTVDSPLHF. In nucleotides, the CDR3 is TGTGCCAGCAGCCAACTCCGGACCGTGGATTCACCCCTCCACTTT.

The CDR3 bases are TGTGCCAGCAGCTTAGGGCGGGAAACCGGGGAGCTGTTTTTT. Amino acid sequence: CASSLGRETGELFF. The V call is TRBV7-2, the J call TRBJ2-2; weak D call: TRBD2 (6 bases). Germline CDR1 and CDR2: SGHTA and FQGNSA. This CDR3 is 14 amino acids long. V gave up 1 base and J gave up 5 bases, with 8 bases separating them.

The chain carries TRBV6-1 and TRBJ2-7; 12 bases align to TRBD1. Per germline, CDR1 MNHNS and CDR2 SASEGT. This CDR3 has 16 amino acids. The ends lost 0 bases at V and 6 bases at J; junction bases unmatched: 6. CDR3 DNA sequence: TGTGCCAGCAGTGAAGCGCTGGGACAGGGGGCGGTCGAGCAGTACTTC. It specifies CASSEALGQGAVEQYF.

V is TRBV7-8 and J is TRBJ1-2; D unresolved. The ends were cut back, 1 base at V and 4 bases at J, with 10 bases in the middle. This CDR3 is built from 14 residues. Germline V gene lookup returns CDR1 SGHVS and CDR2 FQNEAQ. The CDR3: CASSLGRRGYGYTF. CDR3 coding DNA: TGTGCCAGCAGCTTAGGTCGACGGGGCTATGGCTACACCTTC.

This CDR3 is CASSSGRGRADTQYF. The CDR3, as DNA: TGTGCCAGCAGTTCGGGCAGGGGGCGGGCAGATACGCAGTATTTT. The chain couples TRBV28 to TRBJ2-3, with 8 nucleotides matching TRBD1. The germline CDR1 and CDR2 sequences are MDHEN and SYDVKM. V lost 4 bases and J lost 4; bases outside the gene matches: 7. The CDR3 extends over 15 amino acids.

The V call is TRBV13, the J call TRBJ1-5; 8 positions agree with TRBD1. Losses at the gene ends were 5 bases for V and 4 bases for J; bases not matched to a gene: 1. Germline V gene data show CDR1 as PRHDT and CDR2 as FYEKMQ (reference sequence). The CDR3 has 13 amino acids. CDR3 region: CASSRQGNQPQHF. In DNA, the CDR3 is TGTGCCAGCAGCCGACAGGGGAATCAGCCCCAGCATTTT.

The chain links TRBV7-2 to TRBJ2-3, with 9 nucleotides matching TRBD2. The CDR3 totals 16 residues. Germline CDR1 reads SGHTA; CDR2 reads FQGNSA. Trimming took 5 bases from V and 8 from J; bases not matched to a gene: 14. The CDR3 DNA is TGTGCCAGCAGCCCCCCCCCGACTAGCGGAGCGACTACGCAGTATTTT. Translated: CASSPPPTSGATTQYF.

The chain carries TRBV6-1 and TRBJ2-2; D is uncertain. The germline gives CDR1 MNHNS, CDR2 SASEGT. The CDR3 loop spans 15 amino acids. The V end lost 6 bases, the J end lost 4 bases, and 15 bases lay between the germline ends. CDR3 region: CASSPRIGATGELFF. The CDR3 DNA reads as TGTGCCAGCAGCCCTCGGATTGGTGCCACCGGGGAGCTGTTTTTT.

This clone was found once. The chain uses TRBV9 and TRBJ1-2, with D tentatively TRBD1 (6 bases). V was cut by 4 bases and J by 8 bases, with 18 bases left in between. The germline V gene encodes CDR1 SGDLS and CDR2 YYNGEE. The CDR3 covers 14 residues. The CDR3 region has the DNA TGTGCCAGCAGCCCTCGACAGGTGGCCTGGGGCTACACCTTC. Protein sequence: CASSPRQVAWGYTF.

CDR3 amino acids: CASSVVPENNEQFF. The CDR3 nucleotides are TGTGCCAGCAGCGTAGTACCTGAAAACAATGAGCAGTTCTTC. J is TRBJ2-1 and V is TRBV9; D ambiguous. Germline V CDR1 and CDR2: SGDLS, YYNGEE. The germline V and J ends were trimmed by 0 bases and 5 bases, with 9 bases remaining between them. This CDR3 has 14 amino acids.

The CDR3 bases are TGTGCCATCAGTGAGCAGGAAGAGACCCAGTACTTC. It specifies CAISEQEETQYF. The chain carries TRBV10-3 and TRBJ2-5; unclear D gene. V lost 2 bases, J lost 3 bases, and 4 bases lay in between. The CDR3 sequence is 12 residues long. CDR1 ENHRY and CDR2 SYGVKD come from the germline V gene.

This chain uses TRBV6-5 with TRBJ1-2, with TRBD1 as a possible D gene (6 bases). Per the germline V gene, CDR1 is MNHEY and CDR2 is SVGAGI. This CDR3 region has 15 residues. Trimming took 5 bases from V and 7 from J, leaving 20 bases between them. CDR3 DNA: TGTGCCAGCAGTAAAACACGGGACACAGAACGTGGCTACACCTTC. As protein: CASSKTRDTERGYTF.

V gene TRBV5-6 combines with J gene TRBJ1-1; a possible D gene is TRBD1 (5 bases). The V end was cut by 2 bases, the J end by 5 bases, with 13 bases between. The CDR3 totals 14 residues. The germline gives CDR1 SGHDT, CDR2 YYEEEE. CDR3 sequence: CASSFVAGGTEAFF. CDR3 nucleotide sequence: TGTGCCAGCAGCTTTGTGGCGGGGGGAACTGAAGCTTTCTTT.

The chain couples TRBV19 to TRBJ2-7, with a weak D call TRBD1 (5 bases). The germline V gene has CDR1 LNHDA and CDR2 SQIVND (reference sequence). V lost 4 bases and J 4 bases, leaving 17 bases between the germline ends. The CDR3 sequence is 15 residues long. The DNA for the CDR3 is TGTGCCAGTAGTACTGACCGCAAGGGGCCTTACGAGCAGTACTTC. Translation gives CASSTDRKGPYEQYF.

This chain joins TRBV10-2 and TRBJ2-3; 12 bases map to TRBD2. The CDR3 has 17 residues. The J segment lost 5 bases and the V segment lost 0 bases, leaving 6 bases of the junction unmatched. Germline V lookup: CDR1 WSHSY, CDR2 SAAADI. The CDR3 is CASSESRTSGVGDTQYF. In DNA, the CDR3 is TGCGCCAGCAGTGAGTCGAGGACTAGCGGGGTAGGAGATACGCAGTATTTT.

The chain recombines TRBV6-1 with TRBJ1-1, with a tentative D call TRBD1 (6 bases). CDR3 length equals 11 residues. Germline-derived CDR1 and CDR2 are MNHNS and SASEGT. The V end was cut by 8 bases, the J end by 11 bases, with 15 bases between. The CDR3: CASGKQGGAFF. CDR3 nucleotide sequence: TGTGCCAGCGGAAAACAGGGAGGGGCTTTCTTT.

This sequence joins TRBV6-1 and TRBJ2-3; possibly TRBD1 for D (8 bases). Trimming shortened V by 6 bases and J by 6 bases, and 13 bases separated the two germline ends. CDR3 length: 13 residues. Germline V gives CDR1 MNHNS, CDR2 SASEGT. In nucleotides, the CDR3 is TGTGCCAGCAGACAGGGGGGGGCCGATACGCAGTATTTT. Translated: CASRQGGADTQYF.

This clone has more than one count but fewer than ten. The rearrangement uses TRBV5-1 and TRBJ2-7; D gene uncertain. V lost 4 bases and J 1 base, leaving 9 bases between the germline ends. The CDR3 totals 13 residues. The germline V gene encodes CDR1 SGHRS and CDR2 YFSETQ. The CDR3 nucleotides read TGCGCCAGCAGCAAGGACGGATCCTACGAGCAGTACTTC. Translating it yields CASSKDGSYEQYF.

The chain is built from TRBV7-2 and TRBJ2-7; 7 nucleotides match TRBD2. V was clipped by 3 bases and J by 0 bases; unmatched bases: 5. Germline lookup yields CDR1 SGHTA and CDR2 FQGNSA. The CDR3 runs 15 residues. CDR3 protein: CASSFNGGYSYEQYF. In DNA, the CDR3 is TGTGCCAGCAGCTTTAACGGGGGGTACTCCTACGAGCAGTACTTC.

The chain joins TRBV2 to TRBJ2-5; weak D call: TRBD2 (7 bases). V lost 7 bases and J lost 5, with 17 bases in between. This CDR3 is built from 14 residues. Germline CDR1 and CDR2: SNHLY and FYNNEI. CDR3 residues: CASTRGGLPETQYF. The CDR3 region has the DNA TGTGCCAGCACACGCGGGGGCCTACCCGAGACCCAGTACTTC.

This clone has a single count. V usage is TRBV5-1 and J usage is TRBJ1-5; possible D gene TRBD1, 5 bases. CDR1 is SGHRS, CDR2 YFSETQ, per germline. The CDR3 contains 15 residues. V lost 3 bases and J lost 4, with 14 bases in between. In DNA form, the CDR3 reads TGCGCCAGCAGCTCGTTAGACAGTGTAAATCAGCCCCAGCATTTT. This sequence encodes CASSSLDSVNQPQHF. The whole variable domain, filled in from reference TRBV5-1 and TRBJ1-5, reads KAGVTQTPRYLIKTRGQQVTLSCSPISGHRSVSWYQQTPGQGLQFLFEYFSETQRNKGNFPGRFSGRQFSNSRSEMNVSTLELGDSALYLCASSSLDSVNQPQHFGDGTRLSIL.

The chain employs TRBV4-2 and TRBJ2-1; D perhaps matches TRBD2 (6 bases). V was clipped by 1 base and J by 2 bases, with 15 bases between them. Germline assignment: CDR1 LGHNA and CDR2 YNFKEQ. This CDR3 comprises 17 residues. CDR3 coding DNA: TGTGCCAGCAGCCAAGGCGGGACGGGGATGACCTACAATGAGCAGTTCTTC. Translating gives CASSQGGTGMTYNEQFF.